These 27 T cell receptor beta chains originate from one sample sequenced in a study of breast tumors, draining lymph nodes, adjacent tissues. One entry per CDR3 protein, called by TCRdb with MiXCR from the multiplex PCR reads. The data show about 20,000 distinct CDR3 sequences, around 55% seen once. The sample taken for sequencing was breast tumor tissue. The receptors originated from a female donor with breast cancer. Some clones in this sample may be carry-over from other donors' samples.

CDR3 region: CASSRDSTLEQYF. In DNA, the CDR3 is TGTGCCAGCAGCCGGGACAGTACCCTCGAGCAGTACTTC. The chain carries TRBV5-6 and TRBJ2-7; TRBD1 agrees at 7 bases. Trimming took 4 bases from V and 6 from J; bases not matched to a gene: 7. The CDR3 has 13 residues. Germline CDR1 SGHDT, CDR2 YYEEEE. The variable domain in full, with the rest retrieved from reference TRBV5-6 and TRBJ2-7, is DAGVTQSPTHLIKTRGQQVTLRCSPKSGHDTVSWYQQALGQGPQFIFQYYEEEERQRGNFPDRFSGHQFPNYSSELNVNALLLGDSALYLCASSRDSTLEQYFGPGTRLTVT.

In this sample, this clonotype turned up many times. This rearrangement joins TRBV2 to TRBJ2-3, with 11 bases matching TRBD1. The CDR3 spans 15 residues. Germline CDR1 is SNHLY and CDR2 is FYNNEI. The junction had 3 bases not matched to a gene; V was cut back by 2 bases and J by 5 bases. The CDR3 nucleotides read TGTGCCAGCAGTGAACGGGACAGGGGGAAAGATACGCAGTATTTT. Residues: CASSERDRGKDTQYF. Variable domain in full (rest from reference TRBV2 and TRBJ2-3): EPEVTQTPSHQVTQMGQEVILRCVPISNHLYFYWYRQILGQKVEFLVSFYNNEISEKSEIFDDQFSVERPDGSNFTLKIRSTKLEDSAMYFCASSERDRGKDTQYFGPGTRLTVL.

This clonotype is classed as medium-sized (0.01 to 0.1%). V gene TRBV4-1 combines with J gene TRBJ2-7; D is uncertain. The germline V gene has CDR1 MGHRA and CDR2 YSYEKL. Trimming stripped 0 bases from V and 0 bases from J, with 9 bases between. There are 15 residues in the CDR3. The CDR3 sequence is CASSQDRSFSYEQYF. CDR3 nucleotide sequence: TGCGCCAGCAGCCAAGATCGGAGCTTCTCCTACGAGCAGTACTTC.

This clonotype showed up just a few times. The CDR3 is CASSRFGTGFNTEAFF. DNA for the CDR3: TGTGCCAGCAGTCGATTCGGGACAGGCTTCAACACTGAAGCTTTCTTT. V gene TRBV12-3 or TRBV12-4 combines with J gene TRBJ1-1; TRBD1 aligns across 8 bases. CDR3 length: 16 amino acids. V was pared by 5 bases and J by 2 bases, with 10 bases of the junction left unmatched.

V is TRBV6-1 and J is TRBJ2-1; no definite D call. Germline V gene sequence: CDR1 MNHNS, CDR2 SASEGT. Trimming took off 6 bases at V and 3 bases at J, with 6 bases between the two ends. The CDR3 covers 12 residues. CDR3 sequence reads: CASRAFYNEQFF. The CDR3 region has the DNA TGTGCCAGCAGAGCCTTCTACAATGAGCAGTTCTTC.

A word on this clonotype: One junction end does not reproduce the germline sequence, and a read error may be involved. The rearrangement joins TRBV20-1 to TRBJ2-5; no clear D. This CDR3 has 14 amino acids. Germline loops: CDR1 DFQATT, CDR2 SNEGSKA (reference sequence). As DNA, the CDR3 is TGCAGTGCTACCCAGATAGCCAACCAAGACACCCAGTACTTC. This sequence encodes CSATQIANQDTQYF.

The chain is built from TRBV20-1 and TRBJ2-3; D possibly corresponds to TRBD1 (6 bases). The germline gives CDR1 DFQATT, CDR2 SNEGSKA (reference sequence). Trimming removed 2 bases at V and 2 bases at J, with 17 bases between. This CDR3 is built from 16 residues. CDR3 sequence (DNA): TGCAGTGCTAGATCCACGGGTAGGGGGACCACAGATACGCAGTATTTT. Residues: CSARSTGRGTTDTQYF.

This clonotype was counted ten times or more. V gene TRBV6-1 combines with J gene TRBJ2-1; D is perhaps TRBD2 (6 bases). Germline V gene data show CDR1 as MNHNS and CDR2 as SASEGT. Trimming removed 6 bases at V and 5 bases at J, with 11 bases between. This CDR3 is 13 amino acids long. CDR3 amino acids: CASRLAGNNEQFF. DNA for the CDR3: TGTGCCAGCAGATTGGCGGGAAACAATGAGCAGTTCTTC.

The chain combines TRBV20-1 with TRBJ2-7, with TRBD2 matching 7 bases. CDR3 length equals 13 residues. V shed 6 bases and J 2 bases; nucleotides not matched to a gene: 7. The V gene's germline CDR1 is DFQATT and CDR2 SNEGSKA (reference sequence). CDR3 in DNA: TGCAGTGCCATCCCGAGCGGGACCTACGAGCAGTACTTC. It codes for CSAIPSGTYEQYF.

The V and J genes are TRBV27 and TRBJ2-7; TRBD1 might be the D (5 bases). The germline CDR1 and CDR2 sequences are MNHEY and SMNVEV (reference sequence). This CDR3 spans 15 amino acids. The V gene lost 6 bases and the J gene lost 0 bases, with 15 bases spanning the gap. The CDR3 reads CASSWRLDSSYEQYF. In DNA, the CDR3 is TGTGCCAGCAGCTGGCGACTTGACAGCTCCTACGAGCAGTACTTC.

CDR3 coding DNA: TGCGCCAGCAGCCCAGGCGGGACAGGCACCTACGAGCAGTACTTC. Its translation: CASSPGGTGTYEQYF. The chain has TRBV5-1 and TRBJ2-7; TRBD1 aligns across 8 bases. V shed 4 bases, J shed 2 bases, and the junction held 8 bases outside the gene matches. This CDR3 is 15 amino acids long. Germline CDR1 reads SGHRS; CDR2 reads YFSETQ.

A single count supports this clonotype. This chain links TRBV6-6 with TRBJ2-1, with 10 bases identical to TRBD2. This CDR3 region has 14 residues. V was pared by 8 bases and J by 4 bases, with 5 bases of the junction left unmatched. The germline gives CDR1 MNHNY, CDR2 SVGAGI (reference sequence). The CDR3 sequence is CASRLAGEYNEQFF. The CDR3 DNA reads as TGTGCCAGCCGGCTAGCGGGAGAATACAATGAGCAGTTCTTC.

This clonotype is judged medium-sized. The rearrangement uses TRBV11-3 and TRBJ1-3; no clear D gene. The CDR3 extends over 16 amino acids. The germline CDR1 and CDR2 sequences are SGHNT and YENEEA. V was cut by 3 bases and J by 0 bases, with 12 bases left in between. CDR3 protein: CASSFPPSTSGNTIYF. CDR3 in DNA: TGTGCCAGCAGCTTCCCCCCTTCGACCTCTGGAAACACCATATATTTT.

This clonotype is judged medium-sized (0.01 to 0.1%). J is TRBJ1-6 and V is TRBV7-6; D not certain. The germline gives CDR1 SGHVS, CDR2 FNYEAQ. This CDR3 is built from 14 residues. The V end was cut by 2 bases, the J end by 6 bases, with 8 bases between. CDR3 protein: CASSLRRTNSPLHF. The CDR3 region has the DNA TGTGCCAGCAGCTTAAGACGGACTAATTCACCCCTCCACTTT. The full variable domain, its missing parts supplied by reference TRBV7-6 and TRBJ1-6, is GAGVSQSPRYKVTKRGQDVALRCDPISGHVSLYWYRQALGQGPEFLTYFNYEAQQDKSGLPNDRFSAERPEGSISTLTIQRTEQRDSAMYRCASSLRRTNSPLHFGNGTRLTVT.

This clonotype occurred many times. Being one base from a much bigger clone, this may be a read error. V is TRBV6-1 and J is TRBJ1-2, with 9 bases that match TRBD1. In germline, CDR1 is MNHNS, CDR2 SASEGT. This CDR3 comprises 15 residues. The ends lost 5 bases at V and 4 bases at J; junction bases unmatched: 8. CDR3 in amino acids: CASSHTGGESYGYTF. CDR3 coding DNA: TGTGCCAGCAGTCACACAGGGGGCGAGAGCTATGGCTACACCTTC.

This chain connects TRBV24-1 to TRBJ1-3; D is undetermined. V dropped 7 bases and J dropped 0 bases, with 6 bases sitting between them. The CDR3 is made up of 13 amino acids. Germline V gene lookup returns CDR1 KGHDR and CDR2 SFDVKD. The CDR3 region is CATRGNSGNTIYF. The CDR3 coding sequence is TGTGCCACCAGGGGGAACTCTGGAAACACCATATATTTT.

This clonotype was counted at least ten times. The junction shows a germline mismatch at one end, possibly a read error. The CDR3, as DNA: TGTGCCAGCAGTCACTCGGCCAGATCCTACGAGCAGTACTTC. Translated: CASSHSARSYEQYF. J is TRBJ2-7 and V is TRBV6-6, with no clear D. From germline, CDR1 is MNHNY and CDR2 SVGAGI (reference sequence). The CDR3 is 14 residues long.

This clonotype showed up just a few times. CDR3 in amino acids: CASSHTWDTEAFF. CDR3 DNA sequence: TGTGCCAGCAGTCATACGTGGGACACTGAAGCTTTCTTT. This chain joins TRBV27 and TRBJ1-1; the D is unclear. The CDR3 is 13 residues long. V lost 5 bases, J lost 3 bases, and 10 bases lay in between. The V gene's germline CDR1 is MNHEY and CDR2 SMNVEV (reference sequence).

The J gene is TRBJ1-4, the V gene TRBV2; 10 bases map to TRBD1. The J segment lost 2 bases and the V segment lost 7 bases, leaving 7 bases of the junction unmatched. The length of the CDR3 is 16 residues. CDR1 SNHLY and CDR2 FYNNEI come from the germline V gene. CDR3 loop: CASTGDRGYTNEKLFF. The CDR3 DNA sequence: TGTGCCAGCACAGGGGACAGGGGTTATACTAATGAAAAACTGTTTTTT.

The genes are TRBV6-5 and TRBJ2-3; weak D call: TRBD2 (7 bases). Per the germline V gene, CDR1 is MNHEY and CDR2 is SVGAGI. The length of the CDR3 is 16 residues. V was shortened by 5 bases and J by 1 base, with 16 bases between the two germline ends. CDR3 protein: CASSLDPGGGTDTQYF. The CDR3 coding sequence is TGTGCCAGCAGTCTAGACCCGGGGGGCGGCACAGATACGCAGTATTTT.

The DNA for the CDR3 is TGTGCCAGCAGCCGGGACGGTTACACAGATACGCAGTATTTT. Translation gives CASSRDGYTDTQYF. The J gene is TRBJ2-3, the V gene TRBV7-9; possibly TRBD1 or TRBD2 for D (5 bases each). This CDR3 region has 14 residues. Trimming took 5 bases from V and 2 from J, leaving 11 bases between them. CDR1 is SEHNR and CDR2 is FQNEAQ in the germline V gene (reference sequence).

The chain joins TRBV5-1 to TRBJ2-1; 14 bases agree with TRBD2. Germline V gene sequence: CDR1 SGHRS, CDR2 YFSETQ. With 4 bases clipped from V and 9 bases from J, the junction kept 6 bases outside the gene matches. The CDR3 is 15 amino acids. CDR3 DNA: TGCGCCAGCAGCCCGACTAGCGGGGGGGTCAGTGAGCAGTTCTTC. Its protein is CASSPTSGGVSEQFF.

The V gene is TRBV5-1, the J gene TRBJ2-1; 9 bases agree with TRBD1. The CDR3 is 15 residues long. V lost 2 bases and J lost 4; bases outside the gene matches: 4. From germline, CDR1 is SGHRS and CDR2 YFSETQ. CDR3 protein: CASSFRDRVYNEQFF. DNA of the CDR3: TGCGCCAGCAGCTTCCGGGACAGGGTGTACAATGAGCAGTTCTTC.

In this sample, this clonotype turned up many times. J is TRBJ2-5 and V is TRBV5-1; 13 bases match TRBD2. Germline loops: CDR1 SGHRS, CDR2 YFSETQ. This CDR3 contains 19 residues. The trim removed 1 base at V and 4 bases at J, leaving 13 bases unmatched. CDR3 loop: CASSLPGTSGAPFRETQYF. In nucleotides, the CDR3 is TGCGCCAGCAGCTTGCCCGGGACTAGCGGGGCTCCATTCCGAGAGACCCAGTACTTC.

This clonotype showed up many times. The rearrangement uses TRBV20-1 and TRBJ2-3, with D possibly matching TRBD1 (6 bases). The germline CDR1 and CDR2 sequences are DFQATT and SNEGSKA (reference sequence). V dropped 1 base and J dropped 0 bases, with 11 bases sitting between them. The CDR3 spans 15 residues. CDR3 nucleotides: TGCAGTGCTAGAGTGGGACACTCTAGCACAGATACGCAGTATTTT. It codes for CSARVGHSSTDTQYF.

By share, this clonotype ranks as medium-sized. V and J are TRBV7-6 and TRBJ1-3; TRBD1 matches at 8 bases. There are 15 residues in the CDR3. With V trimmed by 5 bases and J by 4 bases, 7 bases remained unmatched. Germline CDR1 SGHVS, CDR2 FNYEAQ. CDR3 DNA sequence: TGTGCCAGCAGCCCCCCCCGGGACAGGGGAAACACCATATATTTT. It is translated as CASSPPRDRGNTIYF.

The V call is TRBV2, the J call TRBJ2-6; D gene uncertain. Germline-derived CDR1 and CDR2 are SNHLY and FYNNEI. V was cut by 0 bases and J by 5 bases, with 5 bases left in between. The CDR3 sequence is 14 residues long. The CDR3 protein is CASSEAGWANVLTF. CDR3 in DNA: TGTGCCAGCAGTGAAGCTGGGTGGGCCAACGTCCTGACTTTC.